These 17 T cell receptor beta chains originate from one sample sequenced in a study of T cells in Graves' hyperthyroidism and ophthalmopathy (dated by TCRdb to between 2018 and 2021). The method was multiplex PCR. Sequencing was carried out with an Illumina HiSeq 2000. The TCR beta CDR3 regions were amplified from the RNA transcripts. For the first round of RT-PCR on the TCR CDR3, the HTBI primer set was used together with the Qiagen OneStep RT-PCR kit. The raw public reads went through TCRdb reprocessing: fastp at Q25, MiXCR clone calling, in-frame beta chains kept. CDR3 protein sequences are deduplicated, and each keeps its most common genes and DNA. For this sample the table gives around 520,000 distinct CDR3 sequences, of which 14% were detected only once. The ten largest clones capture roughly 13% of the sample. Sequencing was done on a sample of blood. The receptor set was obtained from a woman aged 35 to 49 with Graves' hyperthyroidism.

A remark on this clonotype: The junction and the germline gene differ at one end; a read error may be behind it. This chain connects TRBV9 to TRBJ1-4, with 7 bases lining up with TRBD1. The CDR3 covers 13 residues. CDR1 SGDLS and CDR2 YYNGEE come from the germline V gene. The CDR3 here is CASSTRDREKLLF. In nucleotides, the CDR3 is TGTGCCAGCAGCACCCGGGACAGAGAAAAACTGCTTTTT. The full variable domain, rest sourced from reference TRBV9 and TRBJ1-4, is DSGVTQTPKHLITATGQRVTLRCSPRSGDLSVYWYQQSLDQGLQFLIQYYNGEERAKGNILERFSAQQFPDLHSELNLSSLELGDSALYFCASSTRDREKLLFGSGTQLSVL.

This clonotype appeared many times. The rearrangement links TRBV28 to TRBJ1-2, with 9 bases matching TRBD1. The CDR3 runs 14 residues. CDR1 and CDR2 from the germline V gene are MDHEN and SYDVKM. V shed 5 bases, J shed 12 bases, and the junction held 13 bases outside the gene matches. The CDR3 sequence: CASSPPGTGQLHTF. CDR3 sequence (DNA): TGTGCCAGCAGTCCCCCCGGGACAGGGCAGTTGCACACCTTC.

This clonotype was observed at least ten times. This sequence joins TRBV19 and TRBJ2-2, with TRBD2 matching 13 bases. V shed 7 bases and J 3 bases; nucleotides not matched to a gene: 8. The germline V gene has CDR1 LNHDA and CDR2 SQIVND (reference sequence). This CDR3 is built from 17 residues. CDR3: CASIKLAGGPDTGELFF. CDR3 coding DNA: TGTGCCAGTATTAAACTAGCGGGAGGGCCCGACACCGGGGAGCTGTTTTTT. Together with reference TRBV19 and TRBJ2-2, the CDR3 gives the full variable domain: DGGITQSPKYLFRKEGQNVTLSCEQNLNHDAMYWYRQDPGQGLRLIYYSQIVNDFQKGDIAEGYSVSREKKESFPLTVTSAQKNPTAFYLCASIKLAGGPDTGELFFGEGSRLTVL.

A few counts support this clonotype. This rearrangement joins TRBV25-1 to TRBJ2-1, with D hard to call. There are 17 residues in the CDR3. Germline CDR1 is MGHDK and CDR2 is SYGVNS. V lost 1 base and J lost 0, with 13 bases in between. The chain's CDR3 is CASSESAHRSSYNEQFF. CDR3 DNA: TGTGCCAGCAGTGAATCGGCTCATAGGAGCTCCTACAATGAGCAGTTCTTC.

The chain recombines TRBV28 with TRBJ1-5; D not resolved. This CDR3 contains 11 residues. Trimming stripped 8 bases from V and 9 bases from J, with 11 bases between. Per germline, CDR1 MDHEN and CDR2 SYDVKM. In DNA form, the CDR3 reads TGTGCCAGCGGCGCCAACCGGCCCCAGCATTTT. Protein product: CASGANRPQHF.

This chain connects TRBV7-6 to TRBJ1-5; TRBD1 aligns across 8 bases. Germline CDR1 SGHVS, CDR2 FNYEAQ. This CDR3 has 15 residues. V trimming: 1 base; J trimming: 6 bases; junction bases outside the gene matches: 5. DNA of the CDR3: TGTGCCAGCAGCTTAGAGGACAGGGACAGTCAGCCCCAGCATTTT. Translating gives CASSLEDRDSQPQHF.

The sample holds many counts of this clonotype. V gene TRBV2 combines with J gene TRBJ2-2; 9 bases match TRBD2. CDR3 length equals 14 residues. Per germline, CDR1 SNHLY and CDR2 FYNNEI. The ends lost 5 bases at V and 6 bases at J; junction bases unmatched: 4. CDR3 bases: TGTGCCAGCAGTTGGCGGGAGGGGGCCGGGGAGCTGTTTTTT. The encoded protein is CASSWREGAGELFF.

This clonotype has a count of ten or more. The chain links TRBV7-6 to TRBJ2-3; TRBD2 aligns across 13 bases. This CDR3 spans 16 amino acids. The germline V gene has CDR1 SGHVS and CDR2 FNYEAQ. Unmatched junction bases numbered 3, after V lost 6 bases and J lost 0 bases. The CDR3 DNA is TGTGCCAGCAGACTAGCGGGAGGGAGTAGCACAGATACGCAGTATTTT. Protein product: CASRLAGGSSTDTQYF.

Many counts were recorded for this clonotype. An end of the junction does not agree with germline; a read error may underlie this. V and J are TRBV6-1 and TRBJ1-1, with 7 positions matching TRBD1. Germline-derived CDR1 and CDR2 are MNHNS and SASEGT. The CDR3 is made up of 13 amino acids. The DNA of the CDR3 is TGTGCCAGCAGGGAAGGACAGGACACTGAAGCTTTCTTT. Its translation: CASREGQDTEAFF.

The chain is built from TRBV6-9 and TRBJ2-1; TRBD1 matches 7 bases. Losses at the gene ends were 3 bases for V and 6 bases for J; bases not matched to a gene: 8. The CDR3 is 15 amino acids. The germline V gene has CDR1 MNHGY and CDR2 SVAAGI. CDR3 protein: CASSYGAGGSNEQFF. The CDR3 DNA reads as TGTGCCAGCAGTTACGGGGCAGGGGGATCCAATGAGCAGTTCTTC.

This clonotype showed up many times. The genes are TRBV3-1 and TRBJ2-1; possible D gene TRBD1, 6 bases. Germline CDR1 and CDR2: LGHDT and YNNKEL (reference sequence). The CDR3 runs to 13 residues. Trimming shortened V by 4 bases and J by 8 bases, and 12 bases separated the two germline ends. The CDR3 sequence: CASSRRGGDEQFF. The CDR3 DNA follows: TGTGCCAGCAGCCGTCGAGGGGGTGATGAGCAGTTCTTC.

With regard to this clonotype: This may be a read error, as it is one base from a much larger clone. V and J are TRBV7-9 and TRBJ1-2; 11 positions match TRBD1. Germline CDR1 and CDR2: SEHNR and FQNEAQ (reference sequence). The CDR3 is 16 amino acids. The CDR3 reads CASNLDGGTGGYGYTF. DNA of the CDR3: TGTGCCAGCAACTTAGACGGCGGGACAGGGGGGTATGGCTACACCTTC.

This clonotype was counted at least ten times. The chain has TRBV6-1 and TRBJ2-2; weak D call: TRBD1 (5 bases). CDR1 and CDR2 (germline): MNHNS, SASEGT. The CDR3 extends over 13 amino acids. Between the trimmed V and J ends, which lost 6 bases and 2 bases, there was a span of 7 bases. CDR3 loop: CASSGQNTGELFF. CDR3 DNA: TGTGCCAGCAGCGGACAAAACACCGGGGAGCTGTTTTTT.

On this clonotype: The junction and the germline gene differ at one end; a read error may be behind it. This chain joins TRBV24-1 and TRBJ2-3; TRBD2 is a possible D gene (5 bases). The CDR3 is 16 amino acids. Germline V gene lookup returns CDR1 KGHDR and CDR2 SFDVKD. CDR3: CAASDGVASSTDTQYF. CDR3 coding DNA: TGTGCCGCCAGTGATGGGGTAGCGTCTAGCACAGATACGCAGTATTTT.

V and J are TRBV6-1 and TRBJ1-6; tentatively, D is TRBD1 (6 bases). The germline gives CDR1 MNHNS, CDR2 SASEGT. The CDR3 contains 12 residues. Between the trimmed V and J ends, which lost 11 bases and 7 bases, there was a span of 12 bases. As DNA, the CDR3 is TGTGCCGTACAAAGGGGGAATTCACCCCTCCACTTT. Protein product: CAVQRGNSPLHF.

This clonotype was detected many times. The genes are TRBV28 and TRBJ2-1, with 8 bases identical to TRBD1. After removal of 4 bases from V and 9 bases from J, the junction contained 5 bases not matched to a gene. This CDR3 is 13 amino acids long. The germline V gene encodes CDR1 MDHEN and CDR2 SYDVKM. CDR3 amino acids: CASSSGQGVEQFF. The CDR3 nucleotides are TGTGCCAGCAGTTCCGGACAGGGAGTTGAGCAGTTCTTC.

This clonotype was picked up a small number of times. The chain uses TRBV19 and TRBJ1-5, with 7 bases lining up with TRBD1. The CDR3 is 13 residues long. V trimming: 8 bases; J trimming: 7 bases; junction bases outside the gene matches: 8. Germline-derived CDR1 and CDR2 are LNHDA and SQIVND (reference sequence). DNA of the CDR3: TGTGCCAGTGAACGAGGGGGCGGGCAGCCCCAGCATTTT. It yields the protein CASERGGGQPQHF.